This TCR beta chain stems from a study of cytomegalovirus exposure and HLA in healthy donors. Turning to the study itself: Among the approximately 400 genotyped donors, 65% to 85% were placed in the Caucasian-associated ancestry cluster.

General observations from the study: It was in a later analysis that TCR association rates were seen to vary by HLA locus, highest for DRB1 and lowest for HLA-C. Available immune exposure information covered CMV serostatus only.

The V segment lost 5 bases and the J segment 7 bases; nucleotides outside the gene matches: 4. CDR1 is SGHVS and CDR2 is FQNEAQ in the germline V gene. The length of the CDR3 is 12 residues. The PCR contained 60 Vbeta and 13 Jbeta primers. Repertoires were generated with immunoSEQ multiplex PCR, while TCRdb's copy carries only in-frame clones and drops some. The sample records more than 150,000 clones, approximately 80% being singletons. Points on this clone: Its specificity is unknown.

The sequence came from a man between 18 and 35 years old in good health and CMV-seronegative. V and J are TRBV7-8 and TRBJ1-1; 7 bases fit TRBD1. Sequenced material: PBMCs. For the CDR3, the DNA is TGTGCCAGCAGCCTCCAGGGGGGTGAAGCTTTCTTT. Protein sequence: CASSLQGGEAFF.